The source of this TCR beta chain is a study of CD8 T cells in Susac syndrome. On the study more broadly: When their blood was taken, the Susac syndrome patients had either not yet had any therapy, were taking corticosteroids, or were taking intravenous immunoglobulin alone. Study findings and constraints: Expansion of clones was not seen in the CD4+ T cell repertoires of Susac syndrome. Only a relatively small number of individuals were included in the TCR sequencing and HLA analysis.

RNA was extracted with the RNeasy kit, and a quantity of roughly 0.5 to 1 ug was reverse transcribed using random hexamers. Using its own MiXCR run on the immunoSEQ multiplex PCR reads, TCRdb lists one record per CDR3 protein. Among about 240,000 distinct CDR3 sequences listed, almost 97% were seen once. About this clonotype itself: Its antigen is not known.

Through negative isolation, CD4+ and CD8+ T cells were obtained, while TEMRA cells were enriched using FACS. CDR3 length: 13 residues. The germline V and J ends were trimmed by 4 bases and 7 bases, with 13 bases remaining between them. The V gene's germline CDR1 is MDHEN and CDR2 SYDVKM. This sequence originates from a human donor with Susac syndrome. The sequencing input was CD4+ T cells from PBMCs. The chain employs TRBV28 and TRBJ1-2; no definite D call. The chain's CDR3 is CASSSAGSGGYTF. The CDR3 DNA reads TGTGCCAGCAGTTCCGCGGGAAGTGGTGGCTACACCTTC.